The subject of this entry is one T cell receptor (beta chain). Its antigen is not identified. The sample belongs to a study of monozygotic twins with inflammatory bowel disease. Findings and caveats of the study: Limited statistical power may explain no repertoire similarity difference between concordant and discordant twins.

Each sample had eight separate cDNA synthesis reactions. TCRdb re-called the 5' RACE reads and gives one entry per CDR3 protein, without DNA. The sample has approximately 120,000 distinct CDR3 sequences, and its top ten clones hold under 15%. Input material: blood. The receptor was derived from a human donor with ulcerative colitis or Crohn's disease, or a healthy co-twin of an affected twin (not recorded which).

The CDR3 sequence: CASSLASGPEKLFF. V gene TRBV7-2 combines with J gene TRBJ1-4. Per the germline V gene, CDR1 is SGHTA and CDR2 is FQGNSA. This CDR3 is built from 14 residues.